These 31 T cell receptor beta chains were sequenced from one sample in a study of cytomegalovirus exposure and HLA in healthy donors. Using immunoSEQ multiplex PCR, the repertoire was profiled, and TCRdb retains in-frame clones only, with some absent. The sample shows fewer than 200,000 clones, around 86% of them seen only once. The sample consisted of PBMCs. These receptors came from a man aged 30 to 45 in good health and CMV-seropositive.

This chain's CDR3 is CASGTGQIYEQYF. The CDR3 bases are TGTGCCAGTGGGACAGGTCAAATCTACGAGCAGTACTTC. The chain couples TRBV6-1 to TRBJ2-7; 8 nucleotides agree with TRBD1. The V gene's germline CDR1 is MNHNS and CDR2 SASEGT. J lost 3 bases, V lost 9 bases, and 7 bases had no gene match. The length of the CDR3 is 13 residues.

The CDR3 here is CASSDSFGEQFF. DNA for the CDR3: TGTGCCAGCAGTGACAGCTTCGGTGAGCAGTTCTTC. The genes are TRBV27 and TRBJ2-1; D is perhaps TRBD1 (5 bases). The CDR3 extends over 12 amino acids. The V gene's germline CDR1 is MNHEY and CDR2 SMNVEV (reference sequence). V lost 5 bases and J lost 9, with 11 bases in between.

J is TRBJ1-2 and V is TRBV27; weak D call: TRBD1 (5 bases). This CDR3 is 14 amino acids long. Trimming cost V 3 bases and J 4 bases, with 12 bases left between them. The germline V gene has CDR1 MNHEY and CDR2 SMNVEV (reference sequence). CDR3 sequence (DNA): TGTGCCAGCAGTTTTGCAGGGAACTTCTATGGCTACACCTTC. Protein: CASSFAGNFYGYTF.

The genes are TRBV14 and TRBJ1-2, with D possibly matching TRBD1 (6 bases). The V end was cut by 5 bases, the J end by 4 bases, with 8 bases between. CDR1 is SGHDN, CDR2 FVKESK, per germline. The CDR3 consists of 12 residues. The CDR3 loop is CASSLQGYGYTF. As DNA, the CDR3 is TGTGCCAGCAGCTTACAGGGCTATGGCTACACCTTC.

This chain links TRBV6-6 with TRBJ1-5, with D unclear. The CDR3 length is 13 residues. Germline values: CDR1 MNHNY, CDR2 SVGAGI (reference sequence). V lost 3 bases and J lost 7, with 10 bases in between. As DNA, the CDR3 is TGTGCCAGCAGTTATAGAGGCCCGCAGCCCCAGCATTTT. Protein: CASSYRGPQPQHF.

This clone was detected only a few times. The chain couples TRBV30 to TRBJ2-2, with a tentative D call TRBD2 (5 bases). Trimming took 0 bases from V and 1 from J, leaving 15 bases between them. The CDR3 is made up of 17 amino acids. Germline V gives CDR1 GTSNPN, CDR2 SVGIG (reference sequence). The CDR3 sequence: CAWSVPVGSGNTGELFF. CDR3 sequence (DNA): TGTGCCTGGAGTGTACCGGTGGGGAGCGGGAACACCGGGGAGCTGTTTTTT.

This chain joins TRBV6-1 and TRBJ2-1; 8 nucleotides align to TRBD2. CDR1 is MNHNS and CDR2 is SASEGT in the germline V gene. CDR3 length: 13 residues. V shed 2 bases, J shed 6 bases, and the junction held 0 bases outside the gene matches. The CDR3 here is CASSESGGNEQFF. The CDR3 region has the DNA TGTGCCAGCAGTGAAAGCGGGGGCAATGAGCAGTTCTTC.

The chain carries TRBV30 and TRBJ2-5; D uncertain. V was clipped by 7 bases and J by 2 bases, with 17 bases between them. The V gene's germline CDR1 is GTSNPN and CDR2 SVGIG (reference sequence). The CDR3 runs to 14 residues. In DNA form, the CDR3 reads TGTGCCTTACGAAAGGATTTACTTCAAGAGACCCAGTACTTC. It specifies CALRKDLLQETQYF.

This clone occurred once. The chain combines TRBV30 with TRBJ2-5; D is ambiguous. V lost 1 base and J 3 bases, leaving 12 bases between the germline ends. CDR1 is GTSNPN, CDR2 SVGIG, per germline (reference sequence). CDR3 size: 14 residues. CDR3 nucleotide sequence: TGTGCCTGGAGTGGTGGCTTCGTCAAAGAGACCCAGTACTTC. Amino acids: CAWSGGFVKETQYF.

V usage is TRBV5-1 and J usage is TRBJ2-5, with TRBD2 matching 14 bases. V was clipped by 4 bases and J by 0 bases; unmatched bases: 14. Looked up from germline, CDR1 is SGHRS and CDR2 is YFSETQ. This CDR3 spans 20 amino acids. This chain's CDR3 is CASSLGGGLAGADYQETQYF. CDR3 in DNA: TGCGCCAGCAGCCTTGGTGGGGGACTAGCGGGAGCTGACTACCAAGAGACCCAGTACTTC.

In its sample, this clone was seen once. This chain joins TRBV6-1 and TRBJ2-2; D is uncertain. The CDR3 runs 14 residues. In germline, CDR1 is MNHNS, CDR2 SASEGT. The V end was cut by 4 bases, the J end by 1 base, with 7 bases between. The CDR3 DNA is TGTGCCAGCAGTGTGCAGGAGAACACCGGGGAGCTGTTTTTT. Translated: CASSVQENTGELFF.

This clone appeared a few times. The CDR3 region is CASSLGTSGFSSYEQYF. CDR3 coding DNA: TGTGCCAGCAGCTTAGGGACTAGCGGTTTTAGCTCCTACGAGCAGTACTTC. The chain uses TRBV7-9 and TRBJ2-7, with TRBD2 matching over 10 bases. The CDR3 length is 17 residues. CDR1 SEHNR and CDR2 FQNEAQ come from the germline V gene (reference sequence). V lost 1 base to trimming and J lost 0 bases; unmatched junction nucleotides: 6.

In its sample, this clone was seen a few times. The chain joins TRBV13 to TRBJ2-5; D is possibly TRBD1 (6 bases). The germline V gene has CDR1 PRHDT and CDR2 FYEKMQ (reference sequence). The CDR3 spans 14 residues. Trimming took off 5 bases at V and 2 bases at J, with 12 bases between the two ends. The CDR3 loop reads CASSPRQAQETQYF. The CDR3, as DNA: TGTGCCAGCAGCCCCCGACAGGCGCAAGAGACCCAGTACTTC.

V is TRBV5-1 and J is TRBJ2-7; perhaps TRBD2 as D (6 bases). This CDR3 region has 11 residues. V was clipped by 7 bases and J by 6 bases, with 11 bases between them. Per the germline V gene, CDR1 is SGHRS and CDR2 is YFSETQ. CDR3 coding DNA: TGCGCCAGCGCTGGGGGGATCGAGCAGTACTTC. It codes for CASAGGIEQYF.

The chain recombines TRBV2 with TRBJ2-1, with D uncertain. V was trimmed by 1 base and J by 12 bases, leaving 10 bases between them. CDR3 length: 12 amino acids. Germline V CDR1 and CDR2: SNHLY, FYNNEI. CDR3 region: CASSEVGFWQFF. As DNA, the CDR3 is TGTGCCAGCAGTGAAGTGGGTTTTTGGCAGTTCTTC.

This clone was recorded once. Germline is not matched at one junction end, which may reflect a read error. This sequence joins TRBV6-5 and TRBJ2-7; a possible D gene is TRBD1 (6 bases). CDR1 and CDR2 from the germline V gene are MNHEY and SVGAGI. The CDR3 covers 15 residues. Written as DNA, the CDR3 is TGTGCCAGCAGTGACTCAGGGGCGAGCTCCTACGAGCAGTACTTC. It is translated as CASSDSGASSYEQYF.

The rearrangement uses TRBV2 and TRBJ2-7; D remains ambiguous. Germline-derived CDR1 and CDR2 are SNHLY and FYNNEI. V gave up 11 bases and J gave up 4 bases, with 18 bases separating them. This CDR3 spans 13 amino acids. CDR3: CAPNGPNLYEQYF. The CDR3 DNA sequence: TGTGCCCCCAACGGGCCAAACCTTTACGAGCAGTACTTC.

This rearrangement joins TRBV28 to TRBJ2-2; weak D call: TRBD2 (5 bases). Per germline, CDR1 MDHEN and CDR2 SYDVKM. Trimming pared 6 bases from V and 5 bases from J, leaving 16 bases between. The CDR3 runs 15 residues. The CDR3 DNA is TGTGCCAGCAGAGTGGTGGAGGAAAAGACCGGGGAGCTGTTTTTT. Translated: CASRVVEEKTGELFF.

This chain uses TRBV29-1 with TRBJ1-1; D may be TRBD1 (5 bases). Germline assignment: CDR1 SQVTM and CDR2 ANQGSEA. The V end lost 7 bases, the J end lost 1 base, and 10 bases lay between the germline ends. This CDR3 has 12 amino acids. CDR3 sequence (DNA): TGCAGCGGGAGCGACAGGAACACTGAAGCTTTCTTT. Translation: CSGSDRNTEAFF.

The V and J genes are TRBV28 and TRBJ1-5, with 11 positions matching TRBD1. Germline lookup yields CDR1 MDHEN and CDR2 SYDVKM. V was clipped by 5 bases and J by 5 bases; unmatched bases: 8. The CDR3 has 16 amino acids. The CDR3 protein is CASSPGTGGAYQPQHF. The CDR3, as DNA: TGTGCCAGCAGTCCCGGGACAGGGGGTGCCTATCAGCCCCAGCATTTT.

This clone has just one count. V usage is TRBV6-1 and J usage is TRBJ2-7, with 10 positions matching TRBD2. CDR3 length: 15 amino acids. The J segment lost 1 base and the V segment lost 8 bases, leaving 8 bases of the junction unmatched. In germline, CDR1 is MNHNS, CDR2 SASEGT. Written as DNA, the CDR3 is TGTGCCAGCCTCCCCGGGACTAGCGCTTCCTACGAGCAGTACTTC. This gives the protein CASLPGTSASYEQYF.

The gene calls are TRBV5-1 and TRBJ2-5, with 9 bases matching TRBD2. The CDR3 is 14 amino acids. Germline trimming cut 4 bases from V and 5 bases from J; bases unmatched to any gene: 6. Germline V gives CDR1 SGHRS, CDR2 YFSETQ. CDR3 residues: CASSGREGRETQYF. The DNA of the CDR3 is TGCGCCAGCAGCGGGCGGGAGGGCCGGGAGACCCAGTACTTC. The whole variable domain, remainder taken from reference TRBV5-1 and TRBJ2-5, is KAGVTQTPRYLIKTRGQQVTLSCSPISGHRSVSWYQQTPGQGLQFLFEYFSETQRNKGNFPGRFSGRQFSNSRSEMNVSTLELGDSALYLCASSGREGRETQYFGPGTRLLVL.

This sequence joins TRBV5-1 and TRBJ1-2; 7 bases align to TRBD1. The V segment lost 4 bases and the J segment 7 bases; nucleotides outside the gene matches: 4. This CDR3 contains 12 residues. Germline V gives CDR1 SGHRS, CDR2 YFSETQ. The CDR3, as DNA: TGCGCCAGCAGCATGGGGGACAGTGGCTACACCTTC. This gives the protein CASSMGDSGYTF.

The J gene is TRBJ2-5, the V gene TRBV9; 8 nucleotides agree with TRBD2. CDR3 length: 17 amino acids. CDR1 SGDLS and CDR2 YYNGEE come from the germline V gene. Trimming took 0 bases from V and 2 from J; bases not matched to a gene: 9. CDR3 DNA: TGTGCCAGCAGCGTAGAGCCCACGGCGGGGGGACAAGAGACCCAGTACTTC. Translation gives CASSVEPTAGGQETQYF. The full variable domain, in which reference TRBV9 and TRBJ2-5 provide the parts outside the CDR3, is DSGVTQTPKHLITATGQRVTLRCSPRSGDLSVYWYQQSLDQGLQFLIQYYNGEERAKGNILERFSAQQFPDLHSELNLSSLELGDSALYFCASSVEPTAGGQETQYFGPGTRLLVL.

The chain recombines TRBV5-1 with TRBJ1-4; D unclear. Germline-derived CDR1 and CDR2 are SGHRS and YFSETQ. The CDR3 consists of 13 residues. Trimming took 0 bases from V and 6 from J, leaving 6 bases between them. This chain's CDR3 is CASSLAGDEKLFF. The CDR3 bases are TGCGCCAGCAGCTTGGCCGGGGATGAAAAACTGTTTTTT.

This clone has just one count. The chain has TRBV9 and TRBJ2-5; D not resolved. The CDR3 consists of 16 residues. Germline V gene sequence: CDR1 SGDLS, CDR2 YYNGEE. V gave up 4 bases and J gave up 1 base, with 17 bases separating them. The DNA for the CDR3 is TGTGCCAGCAGCCCCATCTTTGGTACTCTCCAAGAGACCCAGTACTTC. Protein product: CASSPIFGTLQETQYF.

On this clone itself: This sample includes further DNA sequences coding for the same CDR3. The V call is TRBV7-2, the J call TRBJ1-1; D is uncertain. V was clipped by 2 bases and J by 1 base, with 5 bases between them. CDR1 SGHTA and CDR2 FQGNSA come from the germline V gene. This CDR3 spans 13 amino acids. The CDR3 nucleotides read TGTGCCAGCAGCTTAAGGCGGAACACTGAAGCTTTCTTT. Amino acid sequence: CASSLRRNTEAFF.

The chain is built from TRBV7-2 and TRBJ1-2; 7 bases are shared with TRBD1. This CDR3 spans 13 amino acids. CDR1 and CDR2 from the germline V gene are SGHTA and FQGNSA. J lost 7 bases, V lost 5 bases, and 7 bases had no gene match. CDR3 protein: CASSPQGHGGYTF. The CDR3 nucleotides are TGTGCCAGCAGCCCACAGGGGCATGGTGGCTACACCTTC.

The chain has TRBV5-1 and TRBJ1-1; no firm D call. The CDR3 consists of 14 residues. Germline CDR1 reads SGHRS; CDR2 reads YFSETQ. Between the trimmed V and J ends, which lost 4 bases and 1 base, there was a span of 11 bases. In nucleotides, the CDR3 is TGCGCCAGCAGCCTCCAGCCGCAGAACACTGAAGCTTTCTTT. It encodes CASSLQPQNTEAFF.

The chain couples TRBV5-1 to TRBJ1-2; 8 positions agree with TRBD1. Germline V lookup: CDR1 SGHRS, CDR2 YFSETQ. There are 15 residues in the CDR3. After removal of 2 bases from V and 6 bases from J, the junction contained 9 bases not matched to a gene. In nucleotides, the CDR3 is TGCGCCAGCAGCTTAATAGCAGGGGGCGCCGATGGCTACACCTTC. As protein: CASSLIAGGADGYTF.

The chain has TRBV27 and TRBJ2-3, with D tentatively TRBD1 (5 bases). Germline-derived CDR1 and CDR2 are MNHEY and SMNVEV (reference sequence). The CDR3 is made up of 17 amino acids. Trimming took off 4 bases at V and 0 bases at J, with 17 bases between the two ends. The CDR3 reads CASSSLLTVPSTDTQYF. The CDR3 DNA is TGTGCCAGCAGTTCCCTACTGACAGTTCCTAGCACAGATACGCAGTATTTT.